This entry concerns a single T cell receptor (beta chain). These data originate in a study of T cell changes during pregnancy in multiple sclerosis. Measured with immunoSEQ multiplex PCR; TCRdb has only the in-frame clones, and not every one. The sample carries about 60,000 clones, 90% to 95% recorded once. With V trimmed by 2 bases and J by 0 bases, 13 bases remained unmatched. CDR3 length: 18 amino acids. Germline V CDR1 and CDR2: SGHNT, YYREEE (reference sequence). The sequences come from peripheral blood, collected in the first trimester of pregnancy. The rearrangement joins TRBV5-4 to TRBJ1-2, with 7 bases aligning to TRBD1. This clonotype originated in a female donor with multiple sclerosis, enrolled in a pregnancy study. The CDR3: CASSLKTGPLLANYGYTF. DNA of the CDR3: TGTGCCAGCAGCTTAAAGACAGGGCCGTTACTAGCTAACTATGGCTACACCTTC.